Each of the 12 T cell receptor beta chains below was sequenced from the same sample in a study of OX40 agonist ivuxolimab in advanced cancers. The protocol was immunoSEQ multiplex PCR, while the TCRdb copy is restricted to in-frame clones and leaves out a portion. Found here are around 60,000 clones, approximately 79% of them singletons; the top ten hold about 2.2%. Sample: CD4+ or CD8+ T cells sorted from blood, taken in a trial of the OX40 agonist ivuxolimab. The receptor source for this set is an adult with an advanced solid tumor such as melanoma, head and neck, liver or kidney cancer.

The chain links TRBV7-6 to TRBJ2-3, with 8 bases aligning to TRBD2. In germline, CDR1 is SGHVS, CDR2 FNYEAQ. With V trimmed by 5 bases and J by 4 bases, 14 bases remained unmatched. The CDR3 has 17 amino acids. CDR3 residues: CASSPFRRSGGADTQYF. CDR3 sequence (DNA): TGTGCCAGCAGCCCTTTCCGGAGGAGCGGGGGCGCAGATACGCAGTATTTT.

The chain links TRBV6-1 to TRBJ2-5; no reliable D call. Looked up from germline, CDR1 is MNHNS and CDR2 is SASEGT. Trimming pared 0 bases from V and 1 base from J, leaving 9 bases between. CDR3 length: 15 amino acids. The CDR3 region is CASSEALTIQETQYF. The CDR3 DNA reads as TGTGCCAGCAGTGAAGCGCTTACAATCCAAGAGACCCAGTACTTC.

This sequence joins TRBV14 and TRBJ1-6, with no clear D. The CDR3 sequence is 13 residues long. Germline CDR1 SGHDN, CDR2 FVKESK. The V end lost 3 bases, the J end lost 10 bases, and 10 bases lay between the germline ends. The DNA of the CDR3 is TGTGCCAGCAGCCACCCGGGGTCCTCACCCCTCCACTTT. This translates into CASSHPGSSPLHF.

The rearrangement uses TRBV11-2 and TRBJ2-1; the match to TRBD1 covers 8 bases. V trimming: 5 bases; J trimming: 2 bases; junction bases outside the gene matches: 5. Germline assignment: CDR1 SGHAT and CDR2 FQNNGV. The CDR3 is made up of 15 amino acids. In nucleotides, the CDR3 is TGTGCCAGCAGCCAGGACAGGGCGGCCTACAATGAGCAGTTCTTC. This translates into CASSQDRAAYNEQFF.

A single count supports this clone. The rearrangement uses TRBV7-2 and TRBJ2-2; no clear D. This CDR3 is 13 amino acids long. Trimming took off 5 bases at V and 7 bases at J, with 11 bases between the two ends. Germline CDR1 is SGHTA and CDR2 is FQGNSA. CDR3 DNA sequence: TGTGCCAGCAGCCCGCAGTTTGGCGGGGAGCTGTTTTTT. This sequence encodes CASSPQFGGELFF.

Only one count was recorded for this clone. The rearrangement links TRBV18 to TRBJ1-1; 7 nucleotides align to TRBD1. The CDR3 runs 15 residues. Germline V gives CDR1 KGHSH, CDR2 LQKENI. V lost 4 bases to trimming and J lost 3 bases; unmatched junction nucleotides: 8. The chain's CDR3 is CASSLDLGGDTEAFF. As DNA, the CDR3 is TGTGCCAGCTCACTGGACTTAGGGGGCGACACTGAAGCTTTCTTT. Drawing the rest from reference TRBV18 and TRBJ1-1, the complete variable domain is NAGVMQNPRHLVRRRGQEARLRCSPMKGHSHVYWYRQLPEEGLKFMVYLQKENIIDESGMPKERFSAEFPKEGPSILRIQQVVRGDSAAYFCASSLDLGGDTEAFFGQGTRLTVV.

The chain employs TRBV6-1 and TRBJ1-5; TRBD1 agrees at 12 bases. The V gene end was trimmed by 4 bases and the J gene end by 13 bases; junction bases not matched to a gene: 14. The CDR3 totals 16 residues. From germline, CDR1 is MNHNS and CDR2 SASEGT. The CDR3 nucleotides read TGTGCCAGCAGTGCCTCGCCCGGGACAGGGGGCGGAGGTCAGCATTTT. This codes for CASSASPGTGGGGQHF.

V is TRBV6-6 and J is TRBJ1-1; possible D gene TRBD1, 5 bases. The CDR3 is made up of 15 amino acids. Germline V gene data show CDR1 as MNHNY and CDR2 as SVGAGI (reference sequence). Trimming left V 6 bases short and J 0 bases short, with 14 bases between. The CDR3 coding sequence is TGTGCCAGCAGATGGGACGAGGCCGTGAACACTGAAGCTTTCTTT. This translates into CASRWDEAVNTEAFF.

This clone was counted a single time. The V and J genes are TRBV5-4 and TRBJ2-5, with D possibly TRBD2 on 5 matching bases. The V end lost 0 bases, the J end lost 3 bases, and 9 bases lay between the germline ends. The germline V gene encodes CDR1 SGHNT and CDR2 YYREEE (reference sequence). The CDR3 runs to 14 residues. The CDR3 DNA is TGTGCCAGCAGCTTGGTGGGAGTAGAAGAGACCCAGTACTTC. This gives the protein CASSLVGVEETQYF.

This chain uses TRBV5-4 with TRBJ1-2, with 7 bases aligning to TRBD1. CDR1 is SGHNT and CDR2 is YYREEE in the germline V gene (reference sequence). The CDR3 totals 14 residues. Trimming at V came to 4 bases and at J to 4 bases, leaving 7 bases not matched to a gene. The CDR3 protein is CASSGTGVGYGYTF. The CDR3 DNA reads TGTGCCAGCAGCGGAACAGGGGTTGGCTATGGCTACACCTTC.

CDR3 sequence (DNA): TGTGCCAGCAGCCCGGCGACCCTTTGGGGTGAGCAGTTCTTC. Residues: CASSPATLWGEQFF. This chain connects TRBV5-4 to TRBJ2-1; no clear D. The CDR3 spans 14 residues. V lost 4 bases and J lost 9, with 17 bases in between. Germline CDR1 SGHNT, CDR2 YYREEE (reference sequence).

With regard to this clone: One junction end does not reproduce the germline sequence, and a read error may be involved. V and J are TRBV6-5 and TRBJ2-7, with 8 positions matching TRBD1. The CDR3 covers 15 residues. The germline V gene has CDR1 MNHEY and CDR2 SVGAGI. In DNA form, the CDR3 reads TGTGCTAGCAGTTACTCCGGGACAGGCGCCCACGAGCAGTACTTC. Translating it yields CASSYSGTGAHEQYF.